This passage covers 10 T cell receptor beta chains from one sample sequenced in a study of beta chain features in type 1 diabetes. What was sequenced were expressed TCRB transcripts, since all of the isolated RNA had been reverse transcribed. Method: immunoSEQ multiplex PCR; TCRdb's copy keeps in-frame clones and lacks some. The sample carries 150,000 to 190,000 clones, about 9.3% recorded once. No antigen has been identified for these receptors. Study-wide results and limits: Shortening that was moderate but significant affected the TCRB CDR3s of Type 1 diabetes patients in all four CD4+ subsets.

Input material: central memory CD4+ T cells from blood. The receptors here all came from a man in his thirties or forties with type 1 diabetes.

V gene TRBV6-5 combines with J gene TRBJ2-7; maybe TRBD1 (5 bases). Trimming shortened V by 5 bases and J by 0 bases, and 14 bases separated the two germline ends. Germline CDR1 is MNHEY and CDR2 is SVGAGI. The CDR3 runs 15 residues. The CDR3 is CASSMQGSSSYEQYF. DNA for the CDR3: TGTGCCAGCAGTATGCAGGGATCGAGCTCCTACGAGCAGTACTTC.

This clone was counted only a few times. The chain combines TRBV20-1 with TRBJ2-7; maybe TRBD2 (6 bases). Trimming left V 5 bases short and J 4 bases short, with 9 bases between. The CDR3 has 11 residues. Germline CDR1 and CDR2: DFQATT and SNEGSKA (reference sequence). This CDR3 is CSADREYEQYF. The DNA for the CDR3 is TGCAGTGCTGACCGGGAGTACGAGCAGTACTTC.

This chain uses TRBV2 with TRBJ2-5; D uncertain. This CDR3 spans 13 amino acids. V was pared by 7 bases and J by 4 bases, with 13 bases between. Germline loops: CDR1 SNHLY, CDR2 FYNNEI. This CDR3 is CASKQTVTETQYF. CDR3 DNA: TGTGCCAGCAAGCAAACAGTGACAGAGACCCAGTACTTC.

In nucleotides, the CDR3 is TGCAGCGTTCAGCGGGACAGGCTGAACACTGAAGCTTTCTTT. Encoded protein: CSVQRDRLNTEAFF. The V call is TRBV29-1, the J call TRBJ1-1; TRBD1 aligns across 8 bases. Unmatched junction bases numbered 5, after V lost 5 bases and J lost 0 bases. This CDR3 is built from 14 residues. Germline V gene lookup returns CDR1 SQVTM and CDR2 ANQGSEA.

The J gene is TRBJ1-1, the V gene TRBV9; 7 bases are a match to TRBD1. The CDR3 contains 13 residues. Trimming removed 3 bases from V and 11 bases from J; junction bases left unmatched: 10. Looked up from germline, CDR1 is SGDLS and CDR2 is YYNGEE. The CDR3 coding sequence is TGTGCCAGCAGCGGTATACAGGGGATAGAGGCTTTCTTT. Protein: CASSGIQGIEAFF.

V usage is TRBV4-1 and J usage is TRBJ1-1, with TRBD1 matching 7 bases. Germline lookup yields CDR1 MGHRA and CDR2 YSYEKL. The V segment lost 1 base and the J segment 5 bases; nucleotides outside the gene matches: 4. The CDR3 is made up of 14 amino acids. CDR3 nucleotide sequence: TGCGCCAGCAGCCAAGGACAGGGCAGAACTGAAGCTTTCTTT. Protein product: CASSQGQGRTEAFF.

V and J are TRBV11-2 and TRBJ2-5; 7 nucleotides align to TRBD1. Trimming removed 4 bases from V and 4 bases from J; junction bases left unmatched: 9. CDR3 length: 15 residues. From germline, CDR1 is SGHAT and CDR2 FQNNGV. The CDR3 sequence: CASSSDRSLGETQYF. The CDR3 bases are TGTGCCAGCAGCTCGGACAGGAGCCTCGGAGAGACCCAGTACTTC.

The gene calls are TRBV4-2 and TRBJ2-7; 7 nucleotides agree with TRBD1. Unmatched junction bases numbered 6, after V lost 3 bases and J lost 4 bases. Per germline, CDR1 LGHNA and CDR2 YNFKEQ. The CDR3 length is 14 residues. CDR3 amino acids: CASSHQDRTYEQYF. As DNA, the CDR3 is TGTGCCAGCAGCCATCAGGACAGGACATACGAGCAGTACTTC.

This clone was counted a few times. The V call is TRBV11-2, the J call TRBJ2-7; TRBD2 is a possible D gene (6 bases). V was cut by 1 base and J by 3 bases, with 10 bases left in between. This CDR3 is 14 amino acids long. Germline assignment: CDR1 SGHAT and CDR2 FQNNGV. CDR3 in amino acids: CASSLVLGSYEQYF. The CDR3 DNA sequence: TGTGCCAGCAGCTTAGTGCTCGGGAGCTACGAGCAGTACTTC.

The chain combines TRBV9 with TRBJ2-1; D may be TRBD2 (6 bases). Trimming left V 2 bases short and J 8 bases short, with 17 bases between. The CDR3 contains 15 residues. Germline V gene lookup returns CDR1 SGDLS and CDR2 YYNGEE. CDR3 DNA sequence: TGTGCCAGCAGCGTGTCGGGGCGGGAAGGCGATGAGCAGTTCTTC. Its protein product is CASSVSGREGDEQFF.